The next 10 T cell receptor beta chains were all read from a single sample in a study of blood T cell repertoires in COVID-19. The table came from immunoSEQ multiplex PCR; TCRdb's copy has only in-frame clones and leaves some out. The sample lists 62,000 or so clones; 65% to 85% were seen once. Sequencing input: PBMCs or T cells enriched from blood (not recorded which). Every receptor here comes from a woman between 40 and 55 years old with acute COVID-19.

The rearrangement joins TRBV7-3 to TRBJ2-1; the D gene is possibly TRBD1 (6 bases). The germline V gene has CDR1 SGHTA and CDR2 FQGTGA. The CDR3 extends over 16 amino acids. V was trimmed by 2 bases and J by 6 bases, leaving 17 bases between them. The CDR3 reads CASSLYYRGSINEQFF. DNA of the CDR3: TGTGCCAGCAGCTTATACTATAGGGGGTCAATCAATGAGCAGTTCTTC.

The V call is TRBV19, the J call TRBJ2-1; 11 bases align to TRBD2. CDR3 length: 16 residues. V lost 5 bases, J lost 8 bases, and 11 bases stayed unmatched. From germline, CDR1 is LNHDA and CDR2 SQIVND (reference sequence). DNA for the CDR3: TGTGCCAGTAGTCTACTAGCGGGAGAGTTTCTCGATGAGCAGTTCTTC. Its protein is CASSLLAGEFLDEQFF.

CDR3 protein: CASSISQGRYGYTF. The CDR3 DNA reads TGTGCCAGTAGTATAAGCCAGGGTCGCTATGGCTACACCTTC. The chain couples TRBV19 to TRBJ1-2; D possibly corresponds to TRBD1 (5 bases). The V gene's germline CDR1 is LNHDA and CDR2 SQIVND (reference sequence). Trimming removed 2 bases at V and 4 bases at J, with 11 bases between. The CDR3 length is 14 residues.

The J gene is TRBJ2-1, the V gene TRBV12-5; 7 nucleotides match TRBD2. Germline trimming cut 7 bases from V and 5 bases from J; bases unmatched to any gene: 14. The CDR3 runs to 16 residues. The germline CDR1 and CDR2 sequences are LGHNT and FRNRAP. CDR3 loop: CASDLARKREHNEQFF. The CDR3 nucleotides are TGTGCTAGTGACTTAGCCAGAAAGCGGGAACACAATGAGCAGTTCTTC.

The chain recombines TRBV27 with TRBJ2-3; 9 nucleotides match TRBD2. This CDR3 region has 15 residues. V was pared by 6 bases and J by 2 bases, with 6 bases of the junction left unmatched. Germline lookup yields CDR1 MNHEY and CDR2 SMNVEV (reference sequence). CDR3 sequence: CASSRPSGTTDTQYF. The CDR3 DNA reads TGTGCCAGCAGCAGACCTAGCGGGACCACAGATACGCAGTATTTT.

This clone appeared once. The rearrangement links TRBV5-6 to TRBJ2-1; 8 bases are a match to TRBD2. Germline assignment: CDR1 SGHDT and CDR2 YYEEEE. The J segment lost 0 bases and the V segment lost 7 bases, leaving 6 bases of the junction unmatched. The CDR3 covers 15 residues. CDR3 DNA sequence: TGTGCCAGCCCATCTACTAGCGGCTCCTACAATGAGCAGTTCTTC. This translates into CASPSTSGSYNEQFF.

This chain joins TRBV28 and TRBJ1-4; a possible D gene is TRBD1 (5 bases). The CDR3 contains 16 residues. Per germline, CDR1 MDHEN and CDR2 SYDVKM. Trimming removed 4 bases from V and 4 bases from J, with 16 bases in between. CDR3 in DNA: TGTGCCAGCAGTTGGGCGGGGGGAAACGGTAATGAAAAACTGTTTTTT. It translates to CASSWAGGNGNEKLFF. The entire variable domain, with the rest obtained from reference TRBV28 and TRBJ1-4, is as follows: DVKVTQSSRYLVKRTGEKVFLECVQDMDHENMFWYRQDPGLGLRLIYFSYDVKMKEKGDIPEGYSVSREKKERFSLILESASTNQTSMYLCASSWAGGNGNEKLFFGSGTQLSVL.

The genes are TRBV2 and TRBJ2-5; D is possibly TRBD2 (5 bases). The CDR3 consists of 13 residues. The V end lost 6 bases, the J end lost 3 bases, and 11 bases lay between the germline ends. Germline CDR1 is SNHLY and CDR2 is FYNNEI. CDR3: CASRLGSEETQYF. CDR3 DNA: TGTGCCAGCAGACTAGGGTCAGAAGAGACCCAGTACTTC.

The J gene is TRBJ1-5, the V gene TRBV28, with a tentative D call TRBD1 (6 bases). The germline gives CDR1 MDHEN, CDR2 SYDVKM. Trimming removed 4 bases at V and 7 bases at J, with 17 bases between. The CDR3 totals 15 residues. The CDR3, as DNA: TGTGCCAGCAGTTCGGTCTCAGGGGTTCGGCAGCCCCAGCATTTT. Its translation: CASSSVSGVRQPQHF.

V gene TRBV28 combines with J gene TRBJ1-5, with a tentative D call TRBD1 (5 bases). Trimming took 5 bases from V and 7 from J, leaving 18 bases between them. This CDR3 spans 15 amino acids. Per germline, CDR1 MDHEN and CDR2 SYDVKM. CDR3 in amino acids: CASSPFLGVGQPQHF. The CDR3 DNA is TGTGCCAGCAGTCCCTTTTTAGGGGTTGGACAGCCCCAGCATTTT.